Below, one T cell receptor beta chain is given with its context. Its antigen is as yet unknown. Mouse names are used for the genes. This entry comes from a study of CD8+ T cells in alopecia areata. Study-wide background: Female C3H/HeJ mice aged roughly 6-11 weeks received skin from roughly 6-12-month-old C3H/HeJ donors with spontaneous alopecia.

Markers used for sorting pooled cutaneous lymph node cells were CD4, CD8alpha, NKG2D, NKG2ACE and others. Study-level findings and limits: Sequences from scalp samples also cover resident alphabeta T cells of normal skin.

Extraction of RNA preceded its reverse transcription into cDNA, which served as the sequencing template. The assay was immunoSEQ multiplex PCR, and TCRdb's table has in-frame clones only and misses some. The sample was found to contain approximately 280,000 clones, and every one recurs. This clonotype originated in a C3H/HeJ mouse with alopecia areata. Mouse strain MHC haplotype: H2-k. Specimen: CD4+ T cells sorted from a lymph node.

The sequenced part of the CDR3 DNA is TGCACCTGCAGTGCAGATAGGTGGGGGGAAAAC. This encodes CTCSADRWGEN. The CDR3 in its entirety is CTCSADRWGENTLYF. The rearrangement joins TRBV1 to TRBJ2-4, with 7 bases lining up with TRBD2. The missing CDR3 end, 4 residues past where the read stops, is filled in from the germline J gene. The CDR3 extends over 15 amino acids. CDR1 and CDR2 from the germline V gene are NSQYPW and LRSPGD (reference sequence).